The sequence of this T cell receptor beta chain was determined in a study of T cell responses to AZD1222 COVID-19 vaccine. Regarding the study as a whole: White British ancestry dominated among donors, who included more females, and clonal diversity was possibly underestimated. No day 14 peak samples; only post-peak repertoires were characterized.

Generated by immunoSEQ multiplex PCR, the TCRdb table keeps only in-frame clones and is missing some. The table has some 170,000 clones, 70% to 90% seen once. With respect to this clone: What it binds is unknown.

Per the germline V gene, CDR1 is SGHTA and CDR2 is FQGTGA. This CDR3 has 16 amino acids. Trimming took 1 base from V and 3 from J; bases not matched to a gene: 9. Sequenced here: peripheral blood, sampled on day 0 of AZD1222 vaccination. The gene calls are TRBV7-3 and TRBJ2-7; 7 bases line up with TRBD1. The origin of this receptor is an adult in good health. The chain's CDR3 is CASSLKNQGEHYEQYF. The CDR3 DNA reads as TGTGCCAGCAGCTTAAAGAATCAGGGGGAGCACTACGAGCAGTACTTC.